This is a list of T cell receptor beta chains from one sample in a study of response to subunit inactivated influenza vaccine. TCRdb ran MiXCR on the RT-PCR reads and lists one entry per CDR3 protein. The data show around 580,000 distinct CDR3 sequences, with around 15% seen just once and 11% held by the top ten. The starting material was PBMCs from blood, obtained 11 to 12 days after vaccination. These receptors were taken from a man aged 50-60 years who received an inactivated influenza vaccine. Each CDR3 is given with its conserved first and last residue. The order of the fields is clone size, V gene, J gene, D gene, CDR3 length, CDR3 DNA, CDR3 protein. A D gene is named only where the DNA matches it firmly. Size tells how often a clone was seen (once, few, many) or the class of an expanded clone, and some rows leave it out.

clone size: -; V gene: TRBV29-1; J gene: TRBJ2-1; D gene: TRBD2; CDR3 length: 13; CDR3 DNA: TGCAGCGTTGGGAGTAGCGGGAGGTCTGAGCAGTTCTTC; CDR3 protein: CSVGSSGRSEQFF
clone size: once; V gene: TRBV29-1; J gene: TRBJ1-4; D gene: -; CDR3 length: 14; CDR3 DNA: TGCAGCGCGTTTCAGGGACCAACTAATGAAAAACTGTTTTTT; CDR3 protein: CSAFQGPTNEKLFF
clone size: -; V gene: TRBV18; J gene: TRBJ1-4; D gene: -; CDR3 length: 17; CDR3 DNA: TGTGCCAGCTCACCACCTCCCTGGACAGATACTAATGAAAAACTGTTTTTT; CDR3 protein: CASSPPPWTDTNEKLFF
clone size: -; V gene: TRBV4-2; J gene: TRBJ2-3; D gene: TRBD1; CDR3 length: 13; CDR3 DNA: TGTGCCAGCAGCCAAGTAACAGGGGTGTTTCTACATTTT; CDR3 protein: CASSQVTGVFLHF
clone size: -; V gene: TRBV5-1; J gene: TRBJ2-2; D gene: TRBD2; CDR3 length: 16; CDR3 DNA: TGCGCCAGCAGCCAAGCGGGACCGCGGAACACCGGGGAGCTGTTTTTT; CDR3 protein: CASSQAGPRNTGELFF
clone size: -; V gene: TRBV9; J gene: TRBJ1-2; D gene: -; CDR3 length: 13; CDR3 DNA: TGTGCCAGCACCCCGGACATGAACTATGGCTACACCTTC; CDR3 protein: CASTPDMNYGYTF
clone size: -; V gene: TRBV20-1; J gene: TRBJ2-1; D gene: TRBD2; CDR3 length: 14; CDR3 DNA: TGCAGTGCTTGGGGCCTAGCGGTTTACAATGAGCAGTTCTTC; CDR3 protein: CSAWGLAVYNEQFF
clone size: -; V gene: TRBV12-3/TRBV12-4; J gene: TRBJ2-3; D gene: -; CDR3 length: 13; CDR3 DNA: TGTGCCAGCAGTTTCCCCTTGACAGATACGCAGTATTTT; CDR3 protein: CASSFPLTDTQYF
clone size: many; V gene: TRBV7-9; J gene: TRBJ2-3; D gene: -; CDR3 length: 14; CDR3 DNA: TGTGCCAGCAGCTTAGGAGTTCCGGGAGATACGCAGTATTTT; CDR3 protein: CASSLGVPGDTQYF
clone size: -; V gene: TRBV28; J gene: TRBJ2-2; D gene: TRBD1; CDR3 length: 16; CDR3 DNA: TGTGCCAGCAGTAATCGACAGGGGCGGAACACCGGGGAGCTGTTTTTT; CDR3 protein: CASSNRQGRNTGELFF
clone size: -; V gene: TRBV12-3/TRBV12-4; J gene: TRBJ2-1; D gene: -; CDR3 length: 12; CDR3 DNA: TGTGCCAGCAGTTCCCAGCCCCATGAGCAGTTCTTC; CDR3 protein: CASSSQPHEQFF
clone size: few; V gene: TRBV15; J gene: TRBJ2-2; D gene: -; CDR3 length: 19; CDR3 DNA: TGTGCCACCAGCAGTGAAACGGGTGGTCCGTTCGCGAACACCGGGGAGCTGTTTTTT; CDR3 protein: CATSSETGGPFANTGELFF
clone size: few; V gene: TRBV30; J gene: TRBJ2-3; D gene: -; CDR3 length: 12; CDR3 DNA: TGTGCCTGGAGGGGGGGCTTGCATACGCAGTATTTT; CDR3 protein: CAWRGGLHTQYF
clone size: -; V gene: TRBV3-1; J gene: TRBJ1-5; D gene: -; CDR3 length: 15; CDR3 DNA: TGTGCCAGCAGCCAAACGGCATATAGCAATCAGCCCCAGCATTTT; CDR3 protein: CASSQTAYSNQPQHF
clone size: -; V gene: TRBV24-1; J gene: TRBJ1-2; D gene: -; CDR3 length: 14; CDR3 DNA: TGTGCCACCAGTGAAGCCCTCGGGCCCTCTTTGTTATCCTTC; CDR3 protein: CATSEALGPSLLSF
clone size: few; V gene: TRBV20-1; J gene: TRBJ2-7; D gene: TRBD2; CDR3 length: 14; CDR3 DNA: TGCAGTGCTGACCCCCAGCGGGGGGGGTACGAGCAGTACTTC; CDR3 protein: CSADPQRGGYEQYF
clone size: few; V gene: TRBV20-1; J gene: TRBJ1-1; D gene: -; CDR3 length: 12; CDR3 DNA: TGCAGTCTTATACTTGGCCTCACTGAAGCTTTCTTT; CDR3 protein: CSLILGLTEAFF
clone size: -; V gene: TRBV7-2; J gene: TRBJ2-2; D gene: -; CDR3 length: 17; CDR3 DNA: TGTGCCAGCAGCTTAGTGGCGTTGGTCAGAAACACCGGGGAGCTGTTTTTT; CDR3 protein: CASSLVALVRNTGELFF
clone size: -; V gene: TRBV20-1; J gene: TRBJ2-1; D gene: TRBD2; CDR3 length: 15; CDR3 DNA: TGCAGTGCTAGAAACCCGACTAGCGGGAGGAAAGGGCAGTTCTTC; CDR3 protein: CSARNPTSGRKGQFF